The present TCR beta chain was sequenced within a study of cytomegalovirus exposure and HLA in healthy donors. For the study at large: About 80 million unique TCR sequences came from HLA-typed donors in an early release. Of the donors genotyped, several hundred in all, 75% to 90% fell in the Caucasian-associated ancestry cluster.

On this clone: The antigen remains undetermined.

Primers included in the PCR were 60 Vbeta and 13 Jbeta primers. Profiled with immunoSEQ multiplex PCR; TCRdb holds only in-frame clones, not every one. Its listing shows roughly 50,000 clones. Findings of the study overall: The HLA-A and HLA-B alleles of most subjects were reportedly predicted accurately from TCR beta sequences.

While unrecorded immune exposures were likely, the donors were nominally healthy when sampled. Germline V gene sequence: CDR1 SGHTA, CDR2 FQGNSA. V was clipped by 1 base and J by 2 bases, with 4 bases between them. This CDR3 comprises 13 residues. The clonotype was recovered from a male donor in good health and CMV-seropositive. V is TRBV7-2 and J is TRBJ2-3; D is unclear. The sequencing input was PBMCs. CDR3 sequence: CASSLGATDTQYF. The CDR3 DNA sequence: TGTGCCAGCAGCTTAGGGGCCACAGATACGCAGTATTTT. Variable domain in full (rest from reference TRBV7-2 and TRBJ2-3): GAGVSQSPSNKVTEKGKDVELRCDPISGHTALYWYRQSLGQGLEFLIYFQGNSAPDKSGLPSDRFSAERTGGSVSTLTIQRTQQEDSAVYLCASSLGATDTQYFGPGTRLTVL.